The rows below give T cell receptor beta chains drawn from one sample of a study of cytomegalovirus exposure and HLA in healthy donors. Data came from immunoSEQ multiplex PCR; TCRdb stores just in-frame clones and leaves some out. The table includes around 41,000 clones, roughly half detected once. Sequenced input: PBMCs. The receptors originated from a man between 60 and 75 years old in good health and CMV-seronegative. Each CDR3 is given with its conserved first and last residue. D genes are given only for firm matches. The size of a clone is reported for some rows only, either as once, few or many, or as a class for expanded clones.

D gene,J gene,clone size,V gene,CDR3 protein,CDR3 DNA
TRBD1,TRBJ2-7,few,TRBV7-2,CASSPGTGDDEQYF,TGTGCCAGCAGCCCCGGGACAGGGGACGACGAGCAGTACTTC
TRBD1,TRBJ2-7,.,TRBV6-1,CASSPPGQGAHEQYF,TGTGCCAGCAGCCCGCCGGGACAGGGCGCCCACGAGCAGTACTTC
.,TRBJ2-1,.,TRBV25-1,CASSESVGGFYNEQFF,TGTGCCAGCAGTGAATCGGTCGGGGGATTCTACAATGAGCAGTTCTTC
.,TRBJ1-5,few,TRBV28,CASSVGGQLSNQPQHF,TGTGCCAGCAGTGTTGGAGGACAGCTTAGCAATCAGCCCCAGCATTTT
.,TRBJ2-7,once,TRBV6-6,CASEDLGSEQYF,TGTGCCAGCGAAGACCTAGGGAGCGAGCAGTACTTC
.,TRBJ2-1,.,TRBV14,CASSQDPRVATSSYNEQFF,TGTGCCAGCAGCCAAGACCCAAGAGTAGCTACTAGCTCCTACAATGAGCAGTTCTTC
TRBD2,TRBJ2-1,.,TRBV30,CAWRGGSGRFNNEQFF,TGTGCCTGGAGGGGGGGTAGCGGGAGGTTTAACAATGAGCAGTTCTTC
.,TRBJ2-5,.,TRBV2,CASSDAQGGWVETQYF,TGTGCCAGCAGTGACGCTCAGGGTGGGTGGGTTGAGACCCAGTACTTC
.,TRBJ1-3,.,TRBV5-8,CASSSDRRLSGNTIYF,TGTGCCAGCAGCTCAGACAGGCGATTGTCTGGAAACACCATATATTTT
TRBD1,TRBJ1-2,.,TRBV5-1,CASRPPGQGASVYGYTF,TGCGCCAGCAGGCCGCCGGGACAGGGGGCTTCTGTGTATGGCTACACCTTC
TRBD1,TRBJ2-7,.,TRBV2,CASNRRPGQGDEQYF,TGTGCCAGCAACAGAAGACCGGGACAGGGGGACGAGCAGTACTTC
TRBD1,TRBJ2-2,.,TRBV29-1,CSAGTRDRGDFGELFF,TGCAGCGCTGGAACCCGGGACAGGGGTGACTTCGGGGAGCTGTTTTTT
TRBD2,TRBJ2-3,.,TRBV11-1,CASSLVSSGMDTQYF,TGTGCCAGCAGCTTAGTTTCTAGCGGGATGGATACGCAGTATTTT
.,TRBJ2-6,.,TRBV7-2,CASSPTGSGANVLTF,TGTGCCAGCAGCCCCACAGGGTCCGGGGCCAACGTCCTGACTTTC
.,TRBJ1-1,.,TRBV6-5,CASSYSYDSTEAFF,TGTGCCAGCAGTTATTCCTATGACAGCACTGAAGCTTTCTTT
TRBD1,TRBJ2-1,few,TRBV4-1,CASSPEDRGVNEQFF,TGCGCCAGCAGCCCGGAGGACAGGGGCGTCAATGAGCAGTTCTTC